These 7 T cell receptor beta chains originate from one sample sequenced in a study of cytotoxic CD8 clonotypes in ibrutinib-treated CLL. Repertoires were generated with immunoSEQ multiplex PCR, while TCRdb's copy carries only in-frame clones and drops some. This sample has some 200,000 clones, with 75% to 80% found just once. Material: PBMCs, obtained after 12 months of ibrutinib treatment. The receptors here all came from a human donor with chronic lymphocytic leukemia.

CDR3 nucleotide sequence: TGTGCCAGCCCCACGTTTTTAGGGGGCCAAGATACGCAGTATTTT. Protein sequence: CASPTFLGGQDTQYF. The rearrangement uses TRBV5-8 and TRBJ2-3; 7 bases match TRBD1. V gave up 7 bases and J gave up 5 bases; unmatched junction bases: 13. Germline values: CDR1 SGHTS, CDR2 YDEGEE. The CDR3 has 15 residues.

A few counts support this clone. The rearrangement joins TRBV6-1 to TRBJ2-3, with D maybe TRBD2 (5 bases). This CDR3 spans 11 amino acids. Between the trimmed V and J ends, which lost 9 bases and 2 bases, there was a span of 6 bases. The germline V gene encodes CDR1 MNHNS and CDR2 SASEGT. DNA for the CDR3: TGTGCCAGTCTAGCCACAGATACGCAGTATTTT. It yields the protein CASLATDTQYF.

The sample holds a few counts of this clone. This sequence joins TRBV9 and TRBJ1-4; D uncertain. This CDR3 comprises 15 residues. The germline V gene encodes CDR1 SGDLS and CDR2 YYNGEE. V shed 4 bases and J shed 2 bases, with 12 bases lying between them. The CDR3 DNA follows: TGTGCCAGCAGCCCTCGACATGGCACTAATGAAAAACTGTTTTTT. This sequence encodes CASSPRHGTNEKLFF. Combining the CDR3 with reference TRBV9 and TRBJ1-4 gives the whole variable domain DSGVTQTPKHLITATGQRVTLRCSPRSGDLSVYWYQQSLDQGLQFLIQYYNGEERAKGNILERFSAQQFPDLHSELNLSSLELGDSALYFCASSPRHGTNEKLFFGSGTQLSVL.

The chain links TRBV28 to TRBJ2-1; TRBD2 aligns across 8 bases. The CDR3 spans 16 residues. Trimming cost V 1 base and J 5 bases; bases outside gene matches: 7. Germline CDR1 reads MDHEN; CDR2 reads SYDVKM. Written as DNA, the CDR3 is TGTGCCAGCAGTTTATATTTTCTAGCGGGTGACAATGAGCAGTTCTTC. Protein sequence: CASSLYFLAGDNEQFF. The full variable domain, with the rest looked up from reference TRBV28 and TRBJ2-1, is DVKVTQSSRYLVKRTGEKVFLECVQDMDHENMFWYRQDPGLGLRLIYFSYDVKMKEKGDIPEGYSVSREKKERFSLILESASTNQTSMYLCASSLYFLAGDNEQFFGPGTRLTVL.

The chain links TRBV5-1 to TRBJ2-5; 11 bases map to TRBD1. Looked up from germline, CDR1 is SGHRS and CDR2 is YFSETQ. CDR3 length: 16 residues. V lost 4 bases to trimming and J lost 5 bases; unmatched junction nucleotides: 10. The CDR3 spells CASSPGQGALEETQYF. CDR3 nucleotides: TGCGCCAGCAGCCCCGGACAGGGGGCCTTGGAGGAGACCCAGTACTTC.

This clone was seen a single time. The chain recombines TRBV5-1 with TRBJ2-1; 12 bases map to TRBD2. Trimming at V came to 3 bases and at J to 4 bases, leaving 5 bases not matched to a gene. Germline V gene data show CDR1 as SGHRS and CDR2 as YFSETQ. The CDR3 loop spans 16 amino acids. For the CDR3, the DNA is TGCGCCAGCAGCTCACCTAGCGGGGGGGAATACAATGAGCAGTTCTTC. This translates into CASSSPSGGEYNEQFF.

The rearrangement joins TRBV5-1 to TRBJ2-7, with D tentatively TRBD1 (5 bases). V shed 5 bases and J shed 0 bases, with 9 bases lying between them. The CDR3 extends over 13 amino acids. Germline CDR1 reads SGHRS; CDR2 reads YFSETQ. The CDR3 region is CASSDSNSYEQYF. The CDR3 coding sequence is TGCGCCAGCAGTGACAGCAACTCCTACGAGCAGTACTTC.